This entry describes one T cell receptor (beta chain). Antigen specificity is unknown. Using immunoSEQ multiplex PCR, the repertoire was profiled, and TCRdb retains in-frame clones only, with some absent. The data show about 360,000 clones, 86% seen once. The data derive from a study of cytomegalovirus exposure and HLA in healthy donors. The study, taken as a whole, reports: It was reportedly the case that the classifier diagnosed cytomegalovirus status with high specificity and sensitivity.

The donors were part of the roughly 120-subject validation cohort, which stood apart from the approximately 670-subject first cohort. Trimming cost V 0 bases and J 0 bases; bases outside gene matches: 1. The CDR3 is 16 residues long. The germline V gene encodes CDR1 SGHTA and CDR2 FQGNSA. The chain carries TRBV7-2 and TRBJ2-7, with 11 positions matching TRBD1. The specimen was PBMCs. The clonotype comes from a woman aged 18-29 years in good health and CMV-seronegative. CDR3 sequence reads: CASSLAGQGASYEQYF. In nucleotides, the CDR3 is TGTGCCAGCAGCTTAGCTGGACAGGGGGCCTCCTACGAGCAGTACTTC.